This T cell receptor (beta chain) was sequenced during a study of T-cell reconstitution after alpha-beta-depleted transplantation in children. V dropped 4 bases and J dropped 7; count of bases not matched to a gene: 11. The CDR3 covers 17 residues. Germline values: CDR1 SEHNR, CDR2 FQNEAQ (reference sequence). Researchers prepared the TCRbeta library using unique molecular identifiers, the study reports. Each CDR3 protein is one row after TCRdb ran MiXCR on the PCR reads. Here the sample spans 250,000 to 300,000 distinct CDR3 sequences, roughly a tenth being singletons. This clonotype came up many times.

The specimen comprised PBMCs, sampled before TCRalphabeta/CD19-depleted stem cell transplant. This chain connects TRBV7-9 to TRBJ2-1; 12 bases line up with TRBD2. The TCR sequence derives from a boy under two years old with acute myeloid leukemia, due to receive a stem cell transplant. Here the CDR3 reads CASSSLAGGHFENEQFF. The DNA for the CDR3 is TGTGCCAGCAGCTCACTAGCGGGAGGTCATTTCGAAAATGAGCAGTTCTTC.